This T cell receptor beta chain came from a study of CD4+ T cells in melanoma. General observations from the study: Reportedly, melanoma neoantigen-specific CD4+ T cells showed varied differentiation states. A reported correlation linked neoantigen-specific CD4+ T cells to CD8+, macrophage and B cell function.

A note on this clone: Antigen unknown.

TCRdb keeps only in-frame clones here, not all; method: immunoSEQ multiplex PCR. This sample has about 15,000 clones, with around 80% found just once. Sequenced sample: cells from a culture (not recorded whether cultured in vitro). This sequence was found in a human donor with melanoma.

CDR3 amino acids: CASSLLQGKSSGNTIYF. DNA of the CDR3: TGTGCCAGCAGCTTGCTGCAGGGTAAAAGCTCTGGAAACACCATATATTTT. The J gene is TRBJ1-3, the V gene TRBV5-5; D possibly corresponds to TRBD1 (5 bases). The germline CDR1 and CDR2 sequences are SGHKS and YYEKEE (reference sequence). This CDR3 has 17 amino acids. V was shortened by 1 base and J by 0 bases, with 14 bases between the two germline ends.